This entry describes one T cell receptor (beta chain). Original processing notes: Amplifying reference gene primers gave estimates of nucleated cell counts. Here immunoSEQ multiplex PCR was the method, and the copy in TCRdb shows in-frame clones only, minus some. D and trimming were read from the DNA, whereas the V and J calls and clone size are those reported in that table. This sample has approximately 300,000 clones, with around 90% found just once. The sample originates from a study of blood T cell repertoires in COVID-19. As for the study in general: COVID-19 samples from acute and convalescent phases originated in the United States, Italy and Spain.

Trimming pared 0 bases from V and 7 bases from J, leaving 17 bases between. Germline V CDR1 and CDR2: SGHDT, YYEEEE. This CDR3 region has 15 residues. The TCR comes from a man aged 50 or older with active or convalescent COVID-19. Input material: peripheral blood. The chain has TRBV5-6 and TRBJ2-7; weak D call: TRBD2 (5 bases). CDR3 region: CASSLDPVGSGEQYF. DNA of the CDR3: TGTGCCAGCAGCTTGGACCCAGTCGGGTCGGGGGAGCAGTACTTC.